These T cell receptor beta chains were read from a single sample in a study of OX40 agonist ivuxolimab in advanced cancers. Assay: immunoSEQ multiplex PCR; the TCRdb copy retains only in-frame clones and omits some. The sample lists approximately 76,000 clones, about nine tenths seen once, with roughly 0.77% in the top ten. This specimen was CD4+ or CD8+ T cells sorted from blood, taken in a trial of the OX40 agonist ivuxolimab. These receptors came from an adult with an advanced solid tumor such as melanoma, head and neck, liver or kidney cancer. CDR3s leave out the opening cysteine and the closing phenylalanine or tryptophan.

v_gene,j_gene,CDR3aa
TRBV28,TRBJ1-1,ASKEGSTEAF
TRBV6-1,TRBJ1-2,ASSEFQGGDT
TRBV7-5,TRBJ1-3,ARSLDKVSGNTIY
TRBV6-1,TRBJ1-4,ASSEERGLGEKLF
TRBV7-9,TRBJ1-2,ASSRGTAGYT
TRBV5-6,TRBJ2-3,ASSPGGSGGYTDTQY
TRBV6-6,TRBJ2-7,ASSYARGDSYEQY
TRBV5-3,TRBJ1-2,ARGLGSVRGSGFLNYGYT
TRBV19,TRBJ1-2,ASSLSNYGYT
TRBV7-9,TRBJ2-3,ASSLVPDTQY
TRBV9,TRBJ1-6,ASSLWDSSPLH
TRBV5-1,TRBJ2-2,ASSSREGDTGELF
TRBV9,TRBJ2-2,ASSVVGGGTGELF
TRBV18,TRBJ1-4,ASSPAGEKLF
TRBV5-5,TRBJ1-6,ASRADQGINSPLH
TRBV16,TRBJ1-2,ASSQGLERGYGYT
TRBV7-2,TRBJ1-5,ASSSQGFLSNQPQH
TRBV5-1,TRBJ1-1,ASSPKQRGSDTEAF
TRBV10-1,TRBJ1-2,ASTAQGYT
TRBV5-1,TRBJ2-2,ASQVGTGLDGELF
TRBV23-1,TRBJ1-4,ASSQSDTGALNEKLF
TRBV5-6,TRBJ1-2,ASSLRSSYGYT
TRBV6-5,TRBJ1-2,ASSPRSYGYT
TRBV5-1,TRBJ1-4,ASSPIPGSGTGGDYEKLF
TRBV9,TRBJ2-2,ASSVGLVLSAGELF
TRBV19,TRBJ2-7,ASGRGISYEQY
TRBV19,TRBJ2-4,ASSILSGAGKNIQY